Here is one T cell receptor (beta chain) with its context. Its antigen remains unknown. This sample stems from a study of shared clonotypes between healthy human individuals. Study results and limitations: Larger richness was generally estimated for naive than memory subsets. Rarefaction demonstrated incomplete sorted-subset sequencing despite large depth.

Trimming pared 1 base from V and 0 bases from J, leaving 13 bases between. The germline V gene encodes CDR1 MDHEN and CDR2 SYDVKM. The CDR3 length is 17 residues. Investigators divided CD4+ cells into CD45RA+ naive and CD45RA-negative memory subsets. Original processing methods: Sequence data from immunoSEQ were junction-only and lacked quality scores; consequently, filtering differed. Method: immunoSEQ multiplex PCR; TCRdb's copy keeps in-frame clones and lacks some. D and trimming come from the DNA, and the V and J calls and clone size come from that table. The sample comprises about 2 million clones, 85% to 95% of which are singletons, and around 0.13% rests with the top ten.

The clonotype was recovered from a man aged 18 to 35 in good health. The V call is TRBV28, the J call TRBJ1-5, with unresolved D. Sample: naive CD4+ T cells sorted from blood. The subset denotes: CD45RA+ positively selected. In DNA, the CDR3 is TGTGCCAGCAGTTTATCGCGGACTGTTCCTAGCAATCAGCCCCAGCATTTT. It codes for CASSLSRTVPSNQPQHF.